A selection of T cell receptor beta chains follows, all from one sample in a study of blood T cell repertoires in COVID-19. The table came from immunoSEQ multiplex PCR; TCRdb's copy has only in-frame clones and leaves some out. The data show 130,000 to 150,000 clones, 87% seen once. Sequencing was carried out using peripheral blood. These TCRs come from a woman in her 50s with active or convalescent COVID-19. The CDR3 runs from the conserved cysteine through the conserved F or W. The D gene is left open where the match is weak. Not every row has a clone size; where given, it reads once, few, many or a size class.

cdr3_nt cdr3_aa d_call v_call clone_size j_call
TGTGCCAGCTCACCACGTGAGGGTTACGAGCAGTACTTC CASSPREGYEQYF - TRBV18 - TRBJ2-7
TGTGCCACCAGTGACCCTTCGATCGGGAGCTCCTACAATGAGCAGTTCTTC CATSDPSIGSSYNEQFF - TRBV24-1 - TRBJ2-1
TGTGCCAGCAGGAGGACAGGGGGTATAATCACTAACTATGGCTACACCTTC CASRRTGGIITNYGYTF TRBD1 TRBV2 - TRBJ1-2
TGTGCCAGCAGTTTAGGGGATGGACTCCCCAATGGCTACACCTTC CASSLGDGLPNGYTF - TRBV27 - TRBJ1-2
TGTGCCAGCAGTTTAGAGCGGGACTTCTACAATGAGCAGTTCTTC CASSLERDFYNEQFF TRBD2 TRBV28 - TRBJ2-1
TGTGCCAGCAGTGAATCGGGTGGAGCCTTCGAAAAACTGTTTTTT CASSESGGAFEKLFF - TRBV25-1 once TRBJ1-4
TGTGCCAGCAGTGCGACGGGACTAGCGGCCTCCTACGAGCAGTACTTC CASSATGLAASYEQYF TRBD2 TRBV27 - TRBJ2-7
TGTGCCAGCAGCTTAGGCTCAGGGGGCGCTTCTGGCTACACCTTC CASSLGSGGASGYTF TRBD1 TRBV7-9 - TRBJ1-2
TGTGCCAGCAGCCCTGGGACTAGCGGAGATACGCAGTATTTT CASSPGTSGDTQYF TRBD2 TRBV5-4 - TRBJ2-3
TGTGCCAGCAACGACAGTCAAGAGACCCAGTACTTC CASNDSQETQYF - TRBV27 - TRBJ2-5
TGTGCCAGCAGTTCCTTCGGGACTGCTGGAAACACCATATATTTT CASSSFGTAGNTIYF - TRBV6-5 - TRBJ1-3
TGTGCCAGCAGCTTATACGGGGGGTCCTACGAGCAGTACTTC CASSLYGGSYEQYF TRBD2 TRBV11-2 few TRBJ2-7
TGTGCCAGCAGCCGAGGGACAGGGGGCAGGGATGGCTACACCTTC CASSRGTGGRDGYTF TRBD1 TRBV6-5 - TRBJ1-2
TGTGCCAGCCGGACAGGGGTTACCGGGGAGCTGTTTTTT CASRTGVTGELFF TRBD1 TRBV2 - TRBJ2-2
TGTGCCAGCAGCCCCCAGGGGTCCCCCGGGGCCAACGTCCTGACTTTC CASSPQGSPGANVLTF - TRBV7-2 - TRBJ2-6
TGCAGCGTTGTAGGTAGGGCGGGTTATGGCTACACCTTC CSVVGRAGYGYTF - TRBV29-1 - TRBJ1-2
TGTGCCAGCAGTAGAATCGGACAGAACTCTAATGAAAAACTGTTTTTT CASSRIGQNSNEKLFF - TRBV2 - TRBJ1-4
TGTGCCAGCAGCTTAATGATGGGCGCCGGGGAGCTGTTTTTT CASSLMMGAGELFF - TRBV7-8 once TRBJ2-2